Listed here are 13 T cell receptor beta chains from one sample, sequenced in a study of metastatic and nonmetastatic thyroid tumors. Not a single patient had been given any form of treatment at any point before undergoing thyroid surgery. TCRdb re-processed the PCR reads through MiXCR. The sample shows roughly 25,000 clones, about an eighth of them seen only once. The source material was blood. These receptors were obtained from a female donor with papillary thyroid cancer or a benign thyroid nodule (not recorded which). Some clones in this sample may be carry-over from other donors' samples.

This chain connects TRBV3-1 to TRBJ1-4; possible D gene TRBD1, 5 bases. Trimming cost V 8 bases and J 6 bases, with 13 bases left between them. Germline V lookup: CDR1 LGHDT, CDR2 YNNKEL (reference sequence). There are 13 residues in the CDR3. In nucleotides, the CDR3 is TGTGCCAGCTGGTGGGTAGGGGATGAAAAACTGTTTTTT. This sequence encodes CASWWVGDEKLFF.

This clone was recorded many times. The CDR3, as DNA: TGTGCCAGCAGCTCCCGGTGGGATGAGCAGTTCTTC. It specifies CASSSRWDEQFF. The chain is built from TRBV13 and TRBJ2-1; D uncertain. The CDR3 is 12 amino acids. V was trimmed by 4 bases and J by 8 bases, leaving 9 bases between them. Germline-derived CDR1 and CDR2 are PRHDT and FYEKMQ (reference sequence).

A note on this clone: A read error may explain this, as a much larger clone is one base away. This chain uses TRBV7-6 with TRBJ2-2; the D gene could be TRBD1 or TRBD2 (6 bases each). The CDR3 totals 13 residues. CDR1 and CDR2 (germline): SGHVS, FNYEAQ. The CDR3, as DNA: TGTGCCAGCAGCTTTGGGGGGCCCGGGGAGCGGTTTTTT. As protein: CASSFGGPGERFF.

This clone appeared many times. The chain uses TRBV12-3 or TRBV12-4 and TRBJ2-1; maybe TRBD1 (6 bases). The CDR3 extends over 15 amino acids. Trimming cost V 1 base and J 0 bases, with 7 bases left between them. The CDR3 DNA is TGTGCCAGCAGTTTAGAAGGGGGCTCCTACAATGAGCAGTTCTTC. This translates into CASSLEGGSYNEQFF.

This clone was observed a handful of times. An end of the junction differs from the germline gene, which may be a read error. As DNA, the CDR3 is TGTGCCGGCTCACCCTCACAGGGGGCGGTCACAGATACGCAGTATTTT. This encodes CAGSPSQGAVTDTQYF. V usage is TRBV18 and J usage is TRBJ2-3; 9 nucleotides align to TRBD1. Germline CDR1 and CDR2: KGHSH and LQKENI. The CDR3 extends over 16 amino acids.

This clone was detected many times. The sample contains more than one DNA sequence encoding this CDR3. The V gene is TRBV12-5, the J gene TRBJ2-5; 9 nucleotides match TRBD1. From germline, CDR1 is LGHNT and CDR2 FRNRAP. Trimming at V came to 1 base and at J to 4 bases, leaving 4 bases not matched to a gene. CDR3 size: 15 residues. This CDR3 is CASGLAGQGLETQYF. Written as DNA, the CDR3 is TGTGCTAGTGGTTTGGCAGGACAGGGGTTAGAGACCCAGTACTTC.

This clone was counted between two and nine times. Since no conserved phenylalanine or tryptophan closes the CDR3, a read error is the likely cause. The CDR3 protein is CASSYVGEEYKEQFV. The CDR3 DNA reads as TGTGCCAGCAGTTATGTGGGGGAGGAATACAAAGAGCAGTTCGTC. The chain couples TRBV6-2 or TRBV6-3 to TRBJ2-1, with TRBD2 as a possible D gene (6 bases). Germline V lookup: CDR1 MNHEY, CDR2 SVGEGT. The CDR3 length is 15 residues.

This clone has only a few counts. In DNA form, the CDR3 reads TGTGCCAGCAGTTTTCGGGAGCCTACCTACAATGAGCAGTTCTTC. Protein product: CASSFREPTYNEQFF. This sequence joins TRBV27 and TRBJ2-1, with D possibly matching TRBD2 (6 bases). V was pared by 3 bases and J by 2 bases, with 11 bases between. The CDR3 extends over 15 amino acids. Germline lookup yields CDR1 MNHEY and CDR2 SMNVEV (reference sequence).

This clone has at least ten counts. The chain carries TRBV28 and TRBJ1-1; TRBD1 is a possible D gene (6 bases). The length of the CDR3 is 13 residues. Germline lookup yields CDR1 MDHEN and CDR2 SYDVKM. Trimming cost V 7 bases and J 3 bases, with 12 bases left between them. The DNA of the CDR3 is TGTGCCAGCATAAGAGGGGGAGACACTGAAGCTTTCTTT. It yields the protein CASIRGGDTEAFF.

In its sample, this clone was seen many times. V and J are TRBV6-1 and TRBJ1-5; 9 bases line up with TRBD1. The V segment lost 7 bases and the J segment 4 bases; nucleotides outside the gene matches: 8. There are 15 residues in the CDR3. Looked up from germline, CDR1 is MNHNS and CDR2 is SASEGT. The CDR3 sequence is CASNPGTGNNQPQHF. DNA of the CDR3: TGTGCCAGCAACCCCGGGACAGGGAATAATCAGCCCCAGCATTTT.

In its sample, this clone ranks as medium-sized. This chain uses TRBV15 with TRBJ2-3; tentative D call: TRBD1 (7 bases). The germline V and J ends were trimmed by 5 bases and 1 base, with 16 bases remaining between them. The germline CDR1 and CDR2 sequences are LNHNV and YYDKDF (reference sequence). The CDR3 loop spans 16 amino acids. CDR3: CATSRVGGGGTDTQYF. In DNA, the CDR3 is TGTGCCACCAGCCGAGTAGGAGGGGGCGGCACAGATACGCAGTATTTT.

This clone has a count of ten or more. The chain combines TRBV18 with TRBJ2-1; D remains ambiguous. Germline V gives CDR1 KGHSH, CDR2 LQKENI. The germline V and J ends were trimmed by 2 bases and 5 bases, with 10 bases remaining between them. This CDR3 spans 14 amino acids. In DNA, the CDR3 is TGTGCCAGCTCACCAAGGCAGAGTGACAATGAGCAGTTCTTC. It translates to CASSPRQSDNEQFF.

With regard to this clone: It may be a read error: a sequence one base away is much more abundant. This sample also contains other DNA sequences that code for the same CDR3. CDR3 amino acids: CASSYTAEGNTEAFF. DNA for the CDR3: TGTGCCAGCAGTTACACTGCGGAAGGGAACACCGAAGCTTTCTTT. This chain connects TRBV6-5 to TRBJ1-1; D not resolved. The CDR3 contains 15 residues. The germline CDR1 and CDR2 sequences are MNHEY and SVGAGI.